The 24 T cell receptor beta chains reported below all come from one sample, sequenced in a study of cytomegalovirus exposure and HLA in healthy donors. The PCR employed 60 Vbeta primers together with 13 Jbeta primers. Assay: immunoSEQ multiplex PCR; the TCRdb copy retains only in-frame clones and omits some. The sample holds approximately 73,000 clones, roughly 64% seen once. The source material was PBMCs. The receptor set was obtained from a man aged 25 to 40 in good health and CMV-seropositive.

This clone was detected once. The chain links TRBV7-6 to TRBJ2-3, with a tentative D call TRBD1 (6 bases). Trimming took 5 bases from V and 1 from J, leaving 13 bases between them. The CDR3 is made up of 15 amino acids. Germline-derived CDR1 and CDR2 are SGHVS and FNYEAQ. The CDR3, as DNA: TGTGCCAGCAGCCGTACAGGGCTTGGCACAGATACGCAGTATTTT. This codes for CASSRTGLGTDTQYF. The full variable domain, in which reference TRBV7-6 and TRBJ2-3 provide the parts outside the CDR3, is GAGVSQSPRYKVTKRGQDVALRCDPISGHVSLYWYRQALGQGPEFLTYFNYEAQQDKSGLPNDRFSAERPEGSISTLTIQRTEQRDSAMYRCASSRTGLGTDTQYFGPGTRLTVL.

This clone was picked up one time. The CDR3 sequence is CASSLGLAGGSDTQYF. DNA of the CDR3: TGTGCCAGCAGCTTGGGCCTAGCGGGAGGGTCAGATACGCAGTATTTT. The J gene is TRBJ2-3, the V gene TRBV5-6; 12 nucleotides align to TRBD2. Trimming took 0 bases from V and 4 from J; bases not matched to a gene: 3. This CDR3 spans 16 amino acids. Germline CDR1 SGHDT, CDR2 YYEEEE.

This chain joins TRBV28 and TRBJ2-5; D is possibly TRBD1 (7 bases). The germline gives CDR1 MDHEN, CDR2 SYDVKM. The CDR3 runs 16 residues. Trimming stripped 6 bases from V and 4 bases from J, with 21 bases between. The chain's CDR3 is CASRGGTGESRETQYF. The CDR3 DNA is TGTGCCAGCAGGGGGGGAACAGGGGAGTCAAGAGAGACCCAGTACTTC.

This clone was seen more than once but under ten times. The CDR3 sequence is CASSLAFTTNTGELFF. CDR3 bases: TGTGCCAGCAGCTTAGCGTTTACAACGAACACCGGGGAGCTGTTTTTT. The chain joins TRBV7-8 to TRBJ2-2; D unresolved. In germline, CDR1 is SGHVS, CDR2 FQNEAQ. This CDR3 region has 16 residues. V was shortened by 0 bases and J by 0 bases, with 8 bases between the two germline ends.

V and J are TRBV4-3 and TRBJ1-2, with a weak D call TRBD1 (6 bases). Germline loops: CDR1 LGHNA, CDR2 YSLEER. Trimming took 3 bases from V and 4 from J, leaving 21 bases between them. The CDR3 is 17 residues long. The CDR3 DNA follows: TGCGCCAGCAGCCAGGATTCTGGGGGACATAAGAGCTATGGCTACACCTTC. This codes for CASSQDSGGHKSYGYTF.

CDR3 bases: TGCGCCAGCAGCCAAGATAGCGACGGGAGGGCCAGTATAGAGCAGTACTTC. It encodes CASSQDSDGRASIEQYF. This chain links TRBV4-3 with TRBJ2-7; 8 bases match TRBD2. The CDR3 is 17 amino acids. The ends lost 0 bases at V and 7 bases at J; junction bases unmatched: 14. The germline gives CDR1 LGHNA, CDR2 YSLEER.

V usage is TRBV5-6 and J usage is TRBJ2-5; perhaps TRBD2 as D (6 bases). The DNA end lines up better with TRBJ2-7; the J call may be wrong. The length of the CDR3 is 16 residues. Germline loops: CDR1 SGHDT, CDR2 YYEEEE. In DNA, the CDR3 is TGTGCCAGCAGCTTGGGCCGGGACTCCCCATACTACGAGCAGTACTTC. Amino acids: CASSLGRDSPYYEQYF.

The chain combines TRBV6-5 with TRBJ1-2; tentative D call: TRBD1 (6 bases). The CDR3 runs to 13 residues. Germline assignment: CDR1 MNHEY and CDR2 SVGAGI. V shed 2 bases and J shed 6 bases, with 10 bases lying between them. CDR3 in amino acids: CASSYPQGNGYTF. The DNA for the CDR3 is TGTGCCAGCAGTTACCCGCAGGGGAATGGCTACACCTTC.

This clone was counted a single time. This sequence joins TRBV4-1 and TRBJ2-3, with a tentative D call TRBD2 (5 bases). Per the germline V gene, CDR1 is MGHRA and CDR2 is YSYEKL. V gave up 0 bases and J gave up 8 bases, with 9 bases separating them. The CDR3 spans 13 residues. The CDR3, as DNA: TGCGCCAGCAGCCAAGATCGGGAAGTTACGCAGTATTTT. Its protein product is CASSQDREVTQYF.

This chain connects TRBV29-1 to TRBJ1-5; no clear D. Between the trimmed V and J ends, which lost 4 bases and 5 bases, there was a span of 12 bases. The germline CDR1 and CDR2 sequences are SQVTM and ANQGSEA. The CDR3 sequence is 13 residues long. CDR3 nucleotide sequence: TGCAGCGTTGCTGGGCAGTACGATCAGCCCCAGCATTTT. Protein product: CSVAGQYDQPQHF.

Only a few counts were recorded for this clone. This chain connects TRBV28 to TRBJ2-7, with 11 bases identical to TRBD2. This CDR3 comprises 23 residues. Trimming cost V 4 bases and J 1 base; bases outside gene matches: 27. Germline assignment: CDR1 MDHEN and CDR2 SYDVKM. This CDR3 is CASSYGVWGTSVALAGGSYEQYF. The CDR3 DNA follows: TGTGCCAGCAGTTATGGCGTATGGGGCACTTCGGTTGCCCTAGCGGGAGGTTCCTACGAGCAGTACTTC.

This clone showed up just a few times. The chain joins TRBV2 to TRBJ1-5; weak D call: TRBD1 (6 bases). In germline, CDR1 is SNHLY, CDR2 FYNNEI. The ends were cut back, 5 bases at V and 0 bases at J, with 11 bases in the middle. The CDR3 is made up of 15 amino acids. The CDR3 DNA is TGTGCCAGCAGTCCGAACAGGGCTAGCAATCAGCCCCAGCATTTT. It is translated as CASSPNRASNQPQHF. Complete variable domain (other parts from reference TRBV2 and TRBJ1-5): EPEVTQTPSHQVTQMGQEVILRCVPISNHLYFYWYRQILGQKVEFLVSFYNNEISEKSEIFDDQFSVERPDGSNFTLKIRSTKLEDSAMYFCASSPNRASNQPQHFGDGTRLSIL.

The rearrangement links TRBV4-2 to TRBJ2-1; 9 bases are a match to TRBD2. Germline V gene data show CDR1 as LGHNA and CDR2 as YNFKEQ. This CDR3 has 15 residues. The V gene end was trimmed by 2 bases and the J gene end by 4 bases; junction bases not matched to a gene: 3. CDR3 sequence (DNA): TGTGCCAGCAGCCAACAGCGGGGGGAATACAATGAGCAGTTCTTC. This codes for CASSQQRGEYNEQFF.

The chain combines TRBV28 with TRBJ1-2; a possible D gene is TRBD1 (6 bases). The germline V gene encodes CDR1 MDHEN and CDR2 SYDVKM. This CDR3 spans 13 amino acids. The ends were cut back, 6 bases at V and 0 bases at J, with 8 bases in the middle. DNA of the CDR3: TGTGCCAGCAGGAGGACAGCTAACTATGGCTACACCTTC. It is translated as CASRRTANYGYTF.

The chain employs TRBV27 and TRBJ2-5; 8 bases agree with TRBD1. The DNA end is a closer match to TRBJ2-7, so the J assignment may be wrong. CDR1 is MNHEY and CDR2 is SMNVEV in the germline V gene (reference sequence). The length of the CDR3 is 15 residues. The CDR3 protein is CASSHRPGGIYEQYF. The DNA of the CDR3 is TGTGCCAGCAGTCATCGCCCAGGGGGCATCTACGAGCAGTACTTC.

The chain carries TRBV6-6 and TRBJ2-7; D not resolved. This CDR3 comprises 13 residues. CDR1 is MNHNY and CDR2 is SVGAGI in the germline V gene (reference sequence). Between the trimmed V and J ends, which lost 6 bases and 6 bases, there was a span of 15 bases. In DNA form, the CDR3 reads TGTGCCAGCAGAGGCGCTAGTTCGACCGAGCAGTACTTC. Encoded protein: CASRGASSTEQYF.

The rearrangement links TRBV4-1 to TRBJ1-2, with unresolved D. The CDR3 consists of 12 residues. Germline loops: CDR1 MGHRA, CDR2 YSYEKL. V lost 4 bases and J lost 5, with 8 bases in between. The CDR3 loop is CASSLEGYGYTF. The CDR3, as DNA: TGCGCCAGCAGCCTCGAGGGATATGGCTACACCTTC.

This rearrangement joins TRBV2 to TRBJ2-5; tentative D call: TRBD2 (6 bases). CDR1 is SNHLY and CDR2 is FYNNEI in the germline V gene. The CDR3 contains 16 residues. Trimming pared 3 bases from V and 2 bases from J, leaving 16 bases between. The CDR3 loop is CASSDFGIGTQETQYF. The CDR3 coding sequence is TGTGCCAGCAGTGATTTTGGCATAGGGACTCAAGAGACCCAGTACTTC. Together with reference TRBV2 and TRBJ2-5, the CDR3 gives the full variable domain: EPEVTQTPSHQVTQMGQEVILRCVPISNHLYFYWYRQILGQKVEFLVSFYNNEISEKSEIFDDQFSVERPDGSNFTLKIRSTKLEDSAMYFCASSDFGIGTQETQYFGPGTRLLVL.

This clone was observed once. V gene TRBV2 combines with J gene TRBJ2-6, with 11 bases aligning to TRBD2. The CDR3 is 18 amino acids. Trimming took 5 bases from V and 0 from J; bases not matched to a gene: 6. Germline CDR1 reads SNHLY; CDR2 reads FYNNEI. This CDR3 is CASSPQLAGVSGANVLTF. The CDR3 bases are TGTGCCAGCAGTCCCCAACTAGCGGGAGTCTCTGGGGCCAACGTCCTGACTTTC.

The chain joins TRBV21-1 to TRBJ2-7; the table's D call, TRBD1, was not checked against the DNA. TRBV21-1 is given as a pseudogene. The CDR3 loop spans 15 amino acids. The CDR3 here is CATNYPGQGLNEQYF. The CDR3 DNA follows: TGTGCCACCAATTACCCCGGACAGGGCTTAAACGAGCAGTACTTC.

J is TRBJ2-5 and V is TRBV6-6; tentatively, D is TRBD2 (5 bases). V lost 2 bases to trimming and J lost 1 base, with 8 bases between them. The length of the CDR3 is 14 residues. CDR1 and CDR2 (germline): MNHNY, SVGAGI (reference sequence). CDR3 residues: CASSYRGSQETQYF. CDR3 sequence (DNA): TGTGCCAGCAGTTACCGAGGGAGCCAAGAGACCCAGTACTTC.

This chain joins TRBV28 and TRBJ1-1; the D is unclear. Germline-derived CDR1 and CDR2 are MDHEN and SYDVKM. The CDR3 loop spans 15 amino acids. The V end was cut by 4 bases, the J end by 1 base, with 13 bases between. The chain's CDR3 is CASSSPGLWNTEAFF. The CDR3 nucleotides are TGTGCCAGCAGTTCGCCTGGGCTGTGGAACACTGAAGCTTTCTTT.

The rearrangement joins TRBV19 to TRBJ2-3; D possibly corresponds to TRBD2 (5 bases). Germline V gene data show CDR1 as LNHDA and CDR2 as SQIVND (reference sequence). The CDR3 spans 11 residues. Trimming left V 7 bases short and J 8 bases short, with 10 bases between. The CDR3 bases are TGTGCCAGTACTAGCTGGAGTACGCAGTATTTT. Protein sequence: CASTSWSTQYF.

This clone was seen a few times. V gene TRBV19 combines with J gene TRBJ2-5, with a possible D match to TRBD1 (6 bases). Deletions cut 5 bases from V and 5 bases from J, with 15 bases between. Germline-derived CDR1 and CDR2 are LNHDA and SQIVND (reference sequence). The CDR3 is made up of 14 amino acids. Here the CDR3 DNA reads TGTGCCAGTAGTCCGACAGGTTTTGGCGAGACCCAGTACTTC. Protein product: CASSPTGFGETQYF.